The T cell receptor (beta chain) under discussion was sequenced for a study of cytomegalovirus exposure and HLA in healthy donors. Findings and caveats of the study: A later analysis linked a missense variant in DCLRE1C to the trimming of TCR beta V and J genes. Segments of the TCR beta V type were, in most cases, productive about 87% or about 30% of the time in an earlier analysis.

This clone occurred once. Its antigen is not identified. Researchers ran the PCR with 60 Vbeta and 13 Jbeta primers. Using immunoSEQ multiplex PCR, the repertoire was profiled, and TCRdb retains in-frame clones only, with some absent. The repertoire has some 240,000 clones, about nine tenths of them found once; the top ten carry 1.7%. The sample consisted of PBMCs. The source of this sequence is a girl aged 2 to 10 in good health and CMV-seronegative.

The CDR3, as DNA: TGTGCCAGCAACGGACGGGGGTCGGGGGAAGCTTTCTTT. It translates to CASNGRGSGEAFF. V and J are TRBV27 and TRBJ1-1, with TRBD1 as a possible D gene (5 bases). In germline, CDR1 is MNHEY, CDR2 SMNVEV (reference sequence). The germline V and J ends were trimmed by 7 bases and 8 bases, with 17 bases remaining between them. The CDR3 loop spans 13 amino acids.